Below, one T cell receptor (beta chain) is given with its context. The target of this receptor is not known. No clone much larger than this one lies a single base away; base qualities are absent. The data stem from a study of blood T cell repertoires in COVID-19 (dated by TCRdb to 2020 to 2022). With regard to the full study: Samples covering the acute and convalescent phases of COVID-19 were provided by collaborators in the United States, Italy and Spain. The material from the prospective study consisted of cDNA or gDNA derived from T cells, B-cell-depleted T cells, or PBMCs. Where available, HLA class I and class II types were obtained from metadata supplied by the sample provider rather than from assay-based typing. A de-identified subject ID, COVID-19 status, age in years and sex were almost always included in the sample metadata. Subjects who had been exposed to COVID-19, were actively infected with it, or had recovered from it provided the deeply sampled blood TCRbeta repertoires that made up the dataset. The repertoires were made available in a free public database intended to serve as a resource for research on the immune response to SARS-CoV-2. Samples were obtained from the ongoing ImmuneRACE study (first 160 participants) and from some 1,200 subjects provided by 6 global collaborators.

TCRbeta CDR3 regions were amplified from genomic DNA by means of the immunoSEQ Assay, a bias-controlled multiplex PCR. Under the source paper's analysis protocol: Within the assay, amplification of reference gene primers was used to estimate how many nucleated cells each sample contained. Sequence reads were collapsed and filtered to measure the absolute abundance of every unique TCRbeta CDR3 rearrangement. For each sample, productive Simpson clonality was calculated as the square root of Simpson's diversity index over productive rearrangements. In its TCRdb copy, this immuneACCESS table keeps in-frame sequences only and misses some clones. Where compared with another copy, unresolved V genes explain less than half of these, and the others have no known cause. V and J calls and clone size are as listed in that table; D and trimming were resolved from the DNA. This sample comprises roughly 280,000 clones, 80% to 95% of them detected only once. The top ten hold 2.8% of the sample.

Participants in the prospective study were aged 18 to 89 years, lived in 20 to 25 United States geographic areas, and enrolled through a virtual design. In the prospective study, cohorts were assigned on the basis of participant-reported clinical history obtained from a screening survey and a study questionnaire. Exposed participants had been in contact with someone with a PCR-confirmed or clinician-diagnosed COVID-19 case within 2 weeks of study entry. Each participant in the prospective study had whole blood, serum and a nasopharyngeal or oropharyngeal swab collected by mobile phlebotomists. Prospective study participants could optionally give additional blood draws and questionnaires over an approximately two-month period. Blood samples from the prospective study were shipped frozen or at room temperature prior to DNA extraction. The germline V gene (reference sequence) gives CDR1 as SEHNR and CDR2 as FQNEAQ. The cysteine opens and the phenylalanine closes a CDR3 of 12 amino acids. Only the CDR3 DNA stays, 36 bases, in frame from base 1. V is clipped by 9 bases and J by 7 bases, and the sequence between their germline boundaries is 15 bases long.

The paper's findings and limits, for the study overall: The quantity of clinical and demographic metadata differed by source and by participant and was supplied without curation.

This sequence was found in a man aged 35-49 years who had been exposed to COVID-19. The chain employs TRBV7-9 and TRBJ1-2; no D gene call is confident. Specimen: PBMCs or T cells enriched from blood (not recorded which). The DNA sequence is as follows: TGTGCCAGTAACCCTGAGGTAACTGGCTACACCTTC. It translates as CASNPEVTGYTF.